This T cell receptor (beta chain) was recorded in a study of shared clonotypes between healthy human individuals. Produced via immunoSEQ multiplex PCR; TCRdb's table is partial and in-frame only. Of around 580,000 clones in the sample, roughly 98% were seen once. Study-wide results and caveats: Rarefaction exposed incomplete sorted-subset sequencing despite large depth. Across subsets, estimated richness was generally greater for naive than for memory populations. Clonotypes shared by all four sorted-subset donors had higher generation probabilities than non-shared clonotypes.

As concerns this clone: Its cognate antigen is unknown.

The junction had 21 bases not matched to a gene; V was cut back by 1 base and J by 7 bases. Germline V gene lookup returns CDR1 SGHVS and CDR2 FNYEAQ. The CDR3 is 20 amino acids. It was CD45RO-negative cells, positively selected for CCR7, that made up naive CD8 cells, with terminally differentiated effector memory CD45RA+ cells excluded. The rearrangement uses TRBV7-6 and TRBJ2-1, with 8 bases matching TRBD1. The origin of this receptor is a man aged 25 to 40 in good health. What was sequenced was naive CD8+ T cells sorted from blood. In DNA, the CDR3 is TGTGCCAGCAGCTTAGGGAGGGGGACGACAGGGGCCCAACTTGGGAATGAGCAGTTCTTC. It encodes CASSLGRGTTGAQLGNEQFF. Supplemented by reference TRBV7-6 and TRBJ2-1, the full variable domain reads GAGVSQSPRYKVTKRGQDVALRCDPISGHVSLYWYRQALGQGPEFLTYFNYEAQQDKSGLPNDRFSAERPEGSISTLTIQRTEQRDSAMYRCASSLGRGTTGAQLGNEQFFGPGTRLTVL.